What follows are 13 T cell receptor beta chains derived from one specimen sequenced in a study of T cell repertoires in cytomegalovirus infection. TCRdb analysed the reads with MiXCR anew, one entry per CDR3 protein. The top ten hold around 7.6% of the sample, which has hundreds of thousands of distinct CDR3 sequences, 20% to 25% seen once. The sample comprised CD8+ T cells from PBMCs. The receptor source for this set is a human donor in good health (CMV status not recorded). Some clones in this sample may be carry-over from other donors' samples.

V usage is TRBV6-4 and J usage is TRBJ2-1, with 7 positions matching TRBD2. This CDR3 is built from 13 residues. The V gene end was trimmed by 8 bases and the J gene end by 2 bases; junction bases not matched to a gene: 3. CDR1 is MRHNA and CDR2 is SNTAGT in the germline V gene. The CDR3 is CASAGEPYNEQFF. The CDR3 DNA reads TGTGCCAGCGCGGGGGAGCCCTACAATGAGCAGTTCTTC.

This clonotype was detected many times. V usage is TRBV6-5 and J usage is TRBJ2-6, with 10 bases that match TRBD2. Germline values: CDR1 MNHEY, CDR2 SVGAGI. The length of the CDR3 is 18 residues. V lost 5 bases, J lost 0 bases, and 7 bases stayed unmatched. This CDR3 is CASSGELAGPSGANVLTF. The CDR3 bases are TGTGCCAGCAGTGGAGAACTAGCGGGGCCCTCTGGGGCCAACGTCCTGACTTTC.

This clonotype was seen ten or more times. The chain carries TRBV20-1 and TRBJ2-1; 10 bases map to TRBD1. Germline CDR1 is DFQATT and CDR2 is SNEGSKA (reference sequence). The CDR3 contains 15 residues. V lost 3 bases, J lost 1 base, and 3 bases stayed unmatched. For the CDR3, the DNA is TGCAGTGCTAGCGGGACAGGGGTTTCCTACAATGAGCAGTTCTTC. Its translation: CSASGTGVSYNEQFF.

The V gene is TRBV15, the J gene TRBJ1-2; D is possibly TRBD1 (5 bases). Trimming took off 2 bases at V and 12 bases at J, with 16 bases between the two ends. The CDR3 is 13 residues long. Per the germline V gene, CDR1 is LNHNV and CDR2 is YYDKDF (reference sequence). The CDR3 reads CATSRSSGGAHTF. CDR3 bases: TGTGCCACCAGCAGATCCTCGGGGGGAGCCCACACCTTC.

This clonotype was counted ten times or more. V gene TRBV7-2 combines with J gene TRBJ1-5; TRBD1 might be the D (6 bases). The ends were cut back, 2 bases at V and 4 bases at J, with 15 bases in the middle. The germline CDR1 and CDR2 sequences are SGHTA and FQGNSA. This CDR3 has 16 amino acids. The CDR3 is CASSLPRRGPNQPQHF. The CDR3 region has the DNA TGTGCCAGCAGCTTACCCCGCAGGGGACCTAATCAGCCCCAGCATTTT. The whole variable domain, remainder taken from reference TRBV7-2 and TRBJ1-5, is GAGVSQSPSNKVTEKGKDVELRCDPISGHTALYWYRQSLGQGLEFLIYFQGNSAPDKSGLPSDRFSAERTGGSVSTLTIQRTQQEDSAVYLCASSLPRRGPNQPQHFGDGTRLSIL.

Comment on this clonotype: One base away lies a much larger clone, so this may be a sequencing read error. The chain is built from TRBV5-6 and TRBJ2-1, with 7 bases that match TRBD2. This CDR3 contains 16 residues. Germline-derived CDR1 and CDR2 are SGHDT and YYEEEE. The CDR3 spells CASSFTSSGAYIEQFF. The CDR3 DNA is TGTGCCAGCAGCTTCACCTCGAGCGGGGCCTACATTGAGCAGTTCTTC.

This clonotype has a handful of counts. The chain employs TRBV20-1 and TRBJ2-2, with a tentative D call TRBD1 (6 bases). Germline assignment: CDR1 DFQATT and CDR2 SNEGSKA (reference sequence). CDR3 length: 15 residues. V gave up 0 bases and J gave up 4 bases, with 12 bases separating them. CDR3 loop: CSARDYRASTGELFF. CDR3 nucleotides: TGCAGTGCTAGAGATTACAGGGCCTCCACCGGGGAGCTGTTTTTT.

In regard to this clonotype: A much bigger clone sits one base away, suggesting this may be a read error. J is TRBJ2-2 and V is TRBV7-2, with D perhaps matching TRBD2 (5 bases). Germline CDR1 and CDR2: SGHTA and FQGNSA. CDR3 length: 12 amino acids. The CDR3 is CASPGNTGELYF. As DNA, the CDR3 is TGTGCCAGCCCGGGGAACACCGGGGAGCTGTATTTT.

The chain uses TRBV10-3 and TRBJ2-3, with D possibly matching TRBD2 (5 bases). Germline V gene lookup returns CDR1 ENHRY and CDR2 SYGVKD. With 3 bases removed from V and 5 bases from J, the gap between germline ends came to 12 bases. The CDR3 runs 14 residues. CDR3 amino acids: CAISDLPGIDTQYF. The CDR3 nucleotides are TGTGCCATCAGTGATCTCCCGGGAATAGATACGCAGTATTTT.

The table lists this clonotype with a few counts. This chain connects TRBV28 to TRBJ1-1; TRBD1 matches at 7 bases. After removal of 3 bases from V and 0 bases from J, the junction contained 4 bases not matched to a gene. Germline CDR1 reads MDHEN; CDR2 reads SYDVKM. CDR3 size: 15 residues. The CDR3 loop reads CASSFITGVNTEAFF. The CDR3, as DNA: TGTGCCAGCAGTTTTATAACAGGGGTGAACACTGAAGCTTTCTTT.

Ten or more counts support this clonotype. The rearrangement joins TRBV7-9 to TRBJ2-6; D is perhaps TRBD2 (5 bases). The CDR3 sequence is 15 residues long. Germline CDR1 SEHNR, CDR2 FQNEAQ (reference sequence). Between the trimmed V and J ends, which lost 2 bases and 2 bases, there was a span of 7 bases. The CDR3 loop is CASSLKGAGANVLTF. The CDR3, as DNA: TGTGCCAGCAGCTTAAAGGGAGCTGGGGCCAACGTCCTGACTTTC.

With respect to this clonotype: A much larger clone lies one base from this, so it may be a read error. The J gene is TRBJ2-6, the V gene TRBV6-2 or TRBV6-3, with D hard to call. Germline CDR1 reads MNHEY; CDR2 reads SVGEGT. The CDR3 consists of 16 residues. The CDR3 sequence is CASSYLEISGVNVLTF. The CDR3 nucleotides read TGTGCCAGCAGTTACCTAGAAATCTCTGGGGTCAACGTCCTGACTTTC.

This clonotype was observed at least ten times. The rearrangement uses TRBV10-3 and TRBJ2-5, with 9 bases that match TRBD2. The CDR3 extends over 16 amino acids. Germline V gives CDR1 ENHRY, CDR2 SYGVKD. V lost 3 bases, J lost 1 base, and 6 bases stayed unmatched. In DNA, the CDR3 is TGTGCCATCAGTGACCGCGGGACTAGCTCCCAAGAGACCCAGTACTTC. Amino acids: CAISDRGTSSQETQYF.